The sequence of this T cell receptor (beta chain) was determined in a study of control samples from healthy donors and cancer patients. CDR3 length: 16 amino acids. Looked up from germline, CDR1 is SGHRS and CDR2 is YFSETQ. The V end was cut by 2 bases, the J end by 2 bases, with 16 bases between. This clone was seen once. Using immunoSEQ multiplex PCR, the repertoire was profiled, and TCRdb retains in-frame clones only, with some absent. The repertoire has about 120,000 clones, approximately 90% of them found once; the top ten carry around 1.1%. The chain couples TRBV5-1 to TRBJ2-5, with D hard to call. This clonotype was sampled from a woman in her fifties or sixties with colorectal cancer. Material for sequencing was PBMCs. The CDR3 bases are TGCGCCAGCAGCTTAAGTGTGGGGTCAGCTCAAGAGACCCAGTACTTC. Encoded protein: CASSLSVGSAQETQYF. The complete variable domain, with remaining parts taken from reference TRBV5-1 and TRBJ2-5, reads KAGVTQTPRYLIKTRGQQVTLSCSPISGHRSVSWYQQTPGQGLQFLFEYFSETQRNKGNFPGRFSGRQFSNSRSEMNVSTLELGDSALYLCASSLSVGSAQETQYFGPGTRLLVL.